This TCR beta chain was recorded in a study of blood T cell repertoires in COVID-19. Looking at the study overall: Acute and convalescent COVID-19 samples came from the United States, Italy and Spain. Sample material is recorded as cDNA or gDNA derived from T cells, B-cell-depleted T cells, or PBMCs.

Per the study methods: By means of reference gene primer amplification, nucleated cell counts were estimated. Profiled with immunoSEQ multiplex PCR; TCRdb holds only in-frame clones, not every one. That table furnishes V, J and clone size, whereas the DNA furnished D and trimming. The sample shows 190,000 or so clones, about nine tenths of them seen only once. From germline, CDR1 is SQVTM and CDR2 ANQGSEA. The CDR3 extends over 14 amino acids. The V gene end was trimmed by 1 base and the J gene end by 1 base; junction bases not matched to a gene: 3. Source material: peripheral blood. V usage is TRBV29-1 and J usage is TRBJ2-7, with 8 bases matching TRBD2. The TCR comes from a woman between 65 and 79 years old with acute or convalescent COVID-19. CDR3 sequence: CSVEGAGGSYEQYF. CDR3 nucleotide sequence: TGCAGCGTTGAAGGGGCGGGAGGATCCTACGAGCAGTACTTC.